This T cell receptor beta chain was recorded in a study of technical replicates of blood from several donors. The repertoire was sequenced with immunoSEQ multiplex PCR; TCRdb's copy has only in-frame clones and lacks some. The sample carries about 75,000 clones, 91% recorded once. Trimming pared 1 base from V and 6 bases from J, leaving 19 bases between. Germline V gene lookup returns CDR1 MNHNS and CDR2 SASEGT. CDR3 length equals 16 residues. The chain employs TRBV6-1 and TRBJ2-7, with TRBD1 as a possible D gene (7 bases). The receptor comes from a human donor in good health. Some clones in this sample may be carry-over from other donors' samples. The material sequenced was T cells isolated from PBMCs. CDR3 in amino acids: CASSEDWAGGRCEQYF. CDR3 coding DNA: TGTGCCAGCAGTGAAGACTGGGCAGGGGGGCGTTGCGAGCAGTACTTC.